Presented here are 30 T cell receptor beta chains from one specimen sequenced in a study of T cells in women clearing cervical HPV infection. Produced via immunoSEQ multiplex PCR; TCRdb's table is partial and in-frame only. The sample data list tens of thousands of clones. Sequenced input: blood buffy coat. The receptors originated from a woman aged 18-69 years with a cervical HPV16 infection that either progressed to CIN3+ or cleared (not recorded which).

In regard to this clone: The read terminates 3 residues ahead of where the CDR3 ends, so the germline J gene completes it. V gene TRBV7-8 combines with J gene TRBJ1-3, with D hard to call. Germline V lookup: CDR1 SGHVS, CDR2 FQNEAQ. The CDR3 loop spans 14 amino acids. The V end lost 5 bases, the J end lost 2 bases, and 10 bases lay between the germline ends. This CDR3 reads CASSPPGPGNTIYF. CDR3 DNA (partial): TGTGCCAGCAGCCCACCTGGGCCTGGAAACACC. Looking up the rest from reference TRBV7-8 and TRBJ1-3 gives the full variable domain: GAGVSQSPRYKVAKRGQDVALRCDPISGHVSLFWYQQALGQGPEFLTYFQNEAQLDKSGLPSDRFFAERPEGSVSTLKIQRTQQEDSAVYLCASSPPGPGNTIYFGEGSWLTVV.

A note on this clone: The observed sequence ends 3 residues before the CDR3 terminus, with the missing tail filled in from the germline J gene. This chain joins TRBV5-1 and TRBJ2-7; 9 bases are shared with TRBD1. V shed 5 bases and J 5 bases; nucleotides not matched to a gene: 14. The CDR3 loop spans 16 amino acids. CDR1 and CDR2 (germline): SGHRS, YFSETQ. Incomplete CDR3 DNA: TGCGCCAGCAGTCCCCGCCGGGACAGGGTTAGCCACGAG. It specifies CASSPRRDRVSHE. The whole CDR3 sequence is CASSPRRDRVSHEQYF.

The CDR3 reads CASSISGAGNEQFF. The sequenced CDR3 bases are TGTGCCAGTAGTATTTCAGGGGCCGGCAATGAG. The chain links TRBV19 to TRBJ2-1; the D gene is possibly TRBD1 (6 bases). The read comes to an end 3 residues before the CDR3 does, leaving the germline J gene to fill in the end. Trimming shortened V by 3 bases and J by 6 bases, and 12 bases separated the two germline ends. This CDR3 is 14 amino acids long. From germline, CDR1 is LNHDA and CDR2 SQIVND (reference sequence).

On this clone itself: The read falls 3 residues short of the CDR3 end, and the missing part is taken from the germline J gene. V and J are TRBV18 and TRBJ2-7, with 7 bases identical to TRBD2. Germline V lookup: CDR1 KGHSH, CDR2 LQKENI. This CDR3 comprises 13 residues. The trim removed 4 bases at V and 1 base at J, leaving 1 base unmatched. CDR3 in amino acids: CASSQRDSYEQYF. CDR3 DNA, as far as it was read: TGTGCCAGCTCACAGCGGGATTCCTACGAG.

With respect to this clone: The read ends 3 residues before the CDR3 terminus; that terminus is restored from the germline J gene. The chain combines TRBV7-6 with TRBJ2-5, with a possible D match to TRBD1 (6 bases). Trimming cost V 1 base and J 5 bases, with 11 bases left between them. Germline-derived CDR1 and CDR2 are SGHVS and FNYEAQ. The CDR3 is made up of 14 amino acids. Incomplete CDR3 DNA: TGTGCCAGCAGCTTAGTCTGGGGGCCGGAGACC. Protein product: CASSLVWGPET. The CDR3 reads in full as CASSLVWGPETQYF. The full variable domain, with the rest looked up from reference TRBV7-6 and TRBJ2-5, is GAGVSQSPRYKVTKRGQDVALRCDPISGHVSLYWYRQALGQGPEFLTYFNYEAQQDKSGLPNDRFSAERPEGSISTLTIQRTEQRDSAMYRCASSLVWGPETQYFGPGTRLLVL.

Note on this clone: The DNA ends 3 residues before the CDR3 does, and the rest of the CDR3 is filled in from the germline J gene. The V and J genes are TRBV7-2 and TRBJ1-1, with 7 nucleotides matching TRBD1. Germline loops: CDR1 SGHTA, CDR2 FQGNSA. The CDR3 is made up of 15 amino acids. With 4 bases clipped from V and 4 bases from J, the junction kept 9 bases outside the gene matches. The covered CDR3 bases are TGTGCCAGCAGCTCTCGACAGGGCCGGGGCACTGAA. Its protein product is CASSSRQGRGTE. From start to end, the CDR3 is CASSSRQGRGTEAFF.

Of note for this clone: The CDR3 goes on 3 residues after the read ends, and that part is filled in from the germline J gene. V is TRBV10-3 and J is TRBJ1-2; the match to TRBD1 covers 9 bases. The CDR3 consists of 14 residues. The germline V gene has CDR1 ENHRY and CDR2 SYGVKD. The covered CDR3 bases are TGTGCCATCAGTGAGCCGGACAGGGGTTATCGC. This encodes CAISEPDRGYR. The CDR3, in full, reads CAISEPDRGYRYTF.

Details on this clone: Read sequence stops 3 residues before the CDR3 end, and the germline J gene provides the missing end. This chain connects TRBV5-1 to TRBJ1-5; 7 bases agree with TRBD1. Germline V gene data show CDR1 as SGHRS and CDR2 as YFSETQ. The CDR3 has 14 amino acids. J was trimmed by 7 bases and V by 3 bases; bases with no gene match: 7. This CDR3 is CASSSTGWGQPQHF. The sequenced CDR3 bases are TGCGCCAGCAGCTCGACAGGGTGGGGGCAGCCC.

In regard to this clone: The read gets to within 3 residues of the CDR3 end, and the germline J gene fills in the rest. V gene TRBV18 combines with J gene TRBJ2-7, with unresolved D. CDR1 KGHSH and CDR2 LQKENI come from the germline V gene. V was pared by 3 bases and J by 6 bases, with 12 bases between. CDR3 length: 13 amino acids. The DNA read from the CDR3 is TGTGCCAGCTCACCCTCCGGCTCGGGCGAG. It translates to CASSPSGSGE. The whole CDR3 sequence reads CASSPSGSGEQYF.

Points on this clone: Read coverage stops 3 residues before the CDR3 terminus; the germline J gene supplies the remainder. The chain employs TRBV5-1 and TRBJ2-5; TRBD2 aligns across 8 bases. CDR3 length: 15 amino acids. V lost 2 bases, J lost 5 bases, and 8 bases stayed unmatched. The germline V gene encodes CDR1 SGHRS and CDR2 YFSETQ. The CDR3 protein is CASSLLSGRGETQYF. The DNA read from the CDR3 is TGCGCCAGCAGCTTATTGAGCGGGAGAGGTGAGACC.

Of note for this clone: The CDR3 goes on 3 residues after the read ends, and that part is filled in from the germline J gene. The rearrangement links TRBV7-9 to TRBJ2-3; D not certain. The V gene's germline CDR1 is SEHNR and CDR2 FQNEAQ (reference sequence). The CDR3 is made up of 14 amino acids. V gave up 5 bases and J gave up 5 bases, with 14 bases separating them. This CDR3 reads CASSPDTLRDTQYF. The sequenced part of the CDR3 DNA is TGTGCCAGCAGCCCCGACACCCTCCGAGATACG.

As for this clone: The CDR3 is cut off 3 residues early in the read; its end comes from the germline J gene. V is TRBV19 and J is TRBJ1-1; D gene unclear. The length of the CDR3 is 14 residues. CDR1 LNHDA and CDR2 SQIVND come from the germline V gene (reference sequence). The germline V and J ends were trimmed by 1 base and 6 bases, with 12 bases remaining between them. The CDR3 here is CASSIGSGFAEAFF. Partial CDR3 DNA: TGTGCCAGTAGTATAGGGTCCGGGTTTGCTGAA.

The CDR3 protein is CASSPGQGGGEKLFF. The CDR3 DNA, read in part, is TGTGCCAGCAGCCCCGGACAGGGGGGAGGTGAAAAG. This chain uses TRBV7-2 with TRBJ2-2, with TRBD1 identical over 10 bases. With the read ending 3 residues before the CDR3 end, the germline J gene is used to fill in that end. CDR3 length: 15 residues. Germline values: CDR1 SGHTA, CDR2 FQGNSA.

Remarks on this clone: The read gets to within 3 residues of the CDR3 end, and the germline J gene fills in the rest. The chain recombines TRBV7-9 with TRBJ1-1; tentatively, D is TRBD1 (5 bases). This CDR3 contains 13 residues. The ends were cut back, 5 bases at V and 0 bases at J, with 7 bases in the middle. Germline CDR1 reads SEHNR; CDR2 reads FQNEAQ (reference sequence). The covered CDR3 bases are TGTGCCAGCAGCGAAGGGGTGAACACTGAA. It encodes CASSEGVNTE. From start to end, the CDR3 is CASSEGVNTEAFF.

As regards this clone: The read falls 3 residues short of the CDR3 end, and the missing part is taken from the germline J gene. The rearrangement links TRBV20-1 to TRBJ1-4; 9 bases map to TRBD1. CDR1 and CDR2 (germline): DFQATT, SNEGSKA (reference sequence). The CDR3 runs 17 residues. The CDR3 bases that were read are TGCAGTGCTAGAGGACAGGGGGTTAGCTCCTATAATTCACCA. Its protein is CSARGQGVSSYNSP. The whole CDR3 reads CSARGQGVSSYNSPLFF.

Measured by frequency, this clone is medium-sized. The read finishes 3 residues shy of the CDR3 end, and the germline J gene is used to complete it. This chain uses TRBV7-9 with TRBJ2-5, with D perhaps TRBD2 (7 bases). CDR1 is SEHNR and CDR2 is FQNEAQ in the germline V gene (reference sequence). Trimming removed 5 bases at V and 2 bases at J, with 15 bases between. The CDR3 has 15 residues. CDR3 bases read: TGTGCCAGCAGCGGAAGGGGGGGTCATCAAGAGACC. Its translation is CASSGRGGHQET. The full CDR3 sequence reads CASSGRGGHQETQYF.

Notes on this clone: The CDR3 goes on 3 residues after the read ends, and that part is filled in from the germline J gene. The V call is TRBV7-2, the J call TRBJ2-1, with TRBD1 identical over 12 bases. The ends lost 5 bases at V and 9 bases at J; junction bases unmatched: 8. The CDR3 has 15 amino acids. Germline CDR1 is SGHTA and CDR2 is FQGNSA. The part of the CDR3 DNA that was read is TGTGCCAGCAGCCCGGGGGACAGGGGGCGTGCTGAG. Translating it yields CASSPGDRGRAE. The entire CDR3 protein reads CASSPGDRGRAEQFF.

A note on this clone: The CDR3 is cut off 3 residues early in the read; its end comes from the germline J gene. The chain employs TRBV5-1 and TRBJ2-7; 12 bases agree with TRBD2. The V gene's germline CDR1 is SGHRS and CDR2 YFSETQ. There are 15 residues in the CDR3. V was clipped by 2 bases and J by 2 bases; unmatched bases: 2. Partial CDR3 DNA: TGCGCCAGCAGCTTTACTAGCGGGGGGACCTACGAG. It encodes CASSFTSGGTYE. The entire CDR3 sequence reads CASSFTSGGTYEQYF.

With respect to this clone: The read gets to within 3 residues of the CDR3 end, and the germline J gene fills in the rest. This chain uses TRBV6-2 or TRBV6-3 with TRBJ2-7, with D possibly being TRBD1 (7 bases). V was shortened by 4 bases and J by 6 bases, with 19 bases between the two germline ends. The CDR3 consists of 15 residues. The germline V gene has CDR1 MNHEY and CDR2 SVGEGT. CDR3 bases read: TGTGCCAGCAGTTCGGAGGGGATACAGGGGTCCGAG. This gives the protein CASSSEGIQGSE. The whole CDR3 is CASSSEGIQGSEQYF.

The CDR3 spells CASSENRGRGYEQYF. The covered CDR3 bases are TGTGCCAGCAGCGAAAACAGGGGGCGCGGATACGAG. This chain uses TRBV6-4 with TRBJ2-7, with 9 bases aligning to TRBD1. The read terminates 3 residues ahead of where the CDR3 ends, so the germline J gene completes it. Germline trimming cut 6 bases from V and 4 bases from J; bases unmatched to any gene: 10. Looked up from germline, CDR1 is MRHNA and CDR2 is SNTAGT. The CDR3 sequence is 15 residues long.

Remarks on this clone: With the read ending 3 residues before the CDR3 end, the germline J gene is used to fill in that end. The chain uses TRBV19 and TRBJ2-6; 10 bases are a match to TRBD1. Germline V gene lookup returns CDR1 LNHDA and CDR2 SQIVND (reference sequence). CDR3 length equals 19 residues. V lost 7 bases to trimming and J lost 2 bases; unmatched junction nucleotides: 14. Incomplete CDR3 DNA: TGTGCCAGTACTCGGAATCGACAGGGGGCCTTTGCTGGGGCCAACGTC. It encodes CASTRNRQGAFAGANV. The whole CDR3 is CASTRNRQGAFAGANVLTF. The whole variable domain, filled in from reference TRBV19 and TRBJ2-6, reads DGGITQSPKYLFRKEGQNVTLSCEQNLNHDAMYWYRQDPGQGLRLIYYSQIVNDFQKGDIAEGYSVSREKKESFPLTVTSAQKNPTAFYLCASTRNRQGAFAGANVLTFGAGSRLTVL.

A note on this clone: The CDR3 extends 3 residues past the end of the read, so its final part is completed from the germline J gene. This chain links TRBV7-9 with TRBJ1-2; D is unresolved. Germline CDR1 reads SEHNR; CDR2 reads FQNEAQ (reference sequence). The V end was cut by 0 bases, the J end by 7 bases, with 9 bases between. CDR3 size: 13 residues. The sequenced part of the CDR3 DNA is TGTGCCAGCAGCTTAGCAGTAGGGCCTGGC. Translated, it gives CASSLAVGPG. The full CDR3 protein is CASSLAVGPGYTF.

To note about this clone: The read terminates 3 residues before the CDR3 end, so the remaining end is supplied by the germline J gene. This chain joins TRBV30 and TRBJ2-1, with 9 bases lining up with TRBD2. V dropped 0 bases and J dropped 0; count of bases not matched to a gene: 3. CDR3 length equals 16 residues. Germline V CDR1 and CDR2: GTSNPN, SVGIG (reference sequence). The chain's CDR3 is CAWSVGAGGSYNEQFF. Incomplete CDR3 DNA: TGTGCCTGGAGTGTAGGAGCGGGGGGCTCCTACAATGAG.

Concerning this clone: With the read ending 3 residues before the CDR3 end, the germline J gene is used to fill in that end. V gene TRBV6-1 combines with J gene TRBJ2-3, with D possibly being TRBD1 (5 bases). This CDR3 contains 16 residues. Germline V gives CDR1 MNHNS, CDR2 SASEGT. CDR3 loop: CASSASLTASNQPQYF. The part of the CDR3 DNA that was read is TGTGCCAGCAGTGCGTCGCTGACAGCAAGCAATCAGCCG.

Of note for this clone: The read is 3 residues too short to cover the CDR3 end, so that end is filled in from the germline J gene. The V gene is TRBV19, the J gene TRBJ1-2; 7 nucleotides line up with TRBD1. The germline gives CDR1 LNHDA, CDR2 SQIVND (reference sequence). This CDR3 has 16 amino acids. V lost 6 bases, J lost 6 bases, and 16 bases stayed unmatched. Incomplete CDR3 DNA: TGTGCCAGTAGGCCAAAGACAGGGAGCGGGGGCAATGGC. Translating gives CASRPKTGSGGNG. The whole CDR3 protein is CASRPKTGSGGNGYTF.

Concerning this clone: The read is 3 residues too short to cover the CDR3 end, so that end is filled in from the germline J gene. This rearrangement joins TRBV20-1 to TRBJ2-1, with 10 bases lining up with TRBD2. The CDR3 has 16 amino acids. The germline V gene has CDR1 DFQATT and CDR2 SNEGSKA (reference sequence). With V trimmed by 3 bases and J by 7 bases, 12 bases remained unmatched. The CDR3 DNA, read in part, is TGCAGTGCTAGCCCCCCGGGACTAGCGCTTCGGAATGAG. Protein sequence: CSASPPGLALRNE. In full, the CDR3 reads CSASPPGLALRNEQFF.

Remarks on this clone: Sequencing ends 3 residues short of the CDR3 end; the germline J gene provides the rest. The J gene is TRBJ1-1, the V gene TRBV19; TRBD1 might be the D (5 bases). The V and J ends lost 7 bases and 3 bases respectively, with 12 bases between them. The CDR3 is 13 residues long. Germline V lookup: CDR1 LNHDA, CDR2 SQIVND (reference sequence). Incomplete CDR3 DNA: TGTGCCAGTACCCCGGTCAGGGACACTGAA. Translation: CASTPVRDTE. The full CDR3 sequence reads CASTPVRDTEAFF.

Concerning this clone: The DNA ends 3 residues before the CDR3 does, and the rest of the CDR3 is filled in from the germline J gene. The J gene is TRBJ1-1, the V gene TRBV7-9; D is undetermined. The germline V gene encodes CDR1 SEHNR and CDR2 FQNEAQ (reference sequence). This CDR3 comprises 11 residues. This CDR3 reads CASSLTRVAFF. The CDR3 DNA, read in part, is TGTGCCAGCAGTTTAACGCGAGTA.

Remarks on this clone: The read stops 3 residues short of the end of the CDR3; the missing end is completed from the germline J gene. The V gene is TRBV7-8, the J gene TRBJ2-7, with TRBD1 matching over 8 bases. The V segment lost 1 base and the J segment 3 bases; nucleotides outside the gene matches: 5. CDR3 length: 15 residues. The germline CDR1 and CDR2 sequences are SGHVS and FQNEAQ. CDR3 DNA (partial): TGTGCCAGCAGCTTAGGGACAGGGTTATACTACGAG. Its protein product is CASSLGTGLYYE. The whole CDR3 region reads CASSLGTGLYYEQYF.

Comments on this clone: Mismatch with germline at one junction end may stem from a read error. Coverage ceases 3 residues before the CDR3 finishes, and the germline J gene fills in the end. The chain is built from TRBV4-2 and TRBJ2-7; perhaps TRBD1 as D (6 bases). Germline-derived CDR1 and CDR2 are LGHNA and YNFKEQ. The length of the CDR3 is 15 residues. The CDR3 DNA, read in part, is TGCGCCAGCAGCCAAGATCGGCAGGGGCGGTACGAG. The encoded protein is CASSQDRQGRYE. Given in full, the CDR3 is CASSQDRQGRYEQYF.